These T cell receptor beta chains were read from a single sample in a study of spatial heterogeneity in lung cancer. TCRdb re-called the 5' RACE reads through MiXCR, storing one row per CDR3 protein. The sample records 7,500 to 10,000 distinct CDR3 sequences, around 8% being singletons. Sequenced material: lung tumor tissue, taken at surgery. These receptors originate from a male donor with early-stage non-small cell lung cancer. Each CDR3 is given with its conserved first and last residue. Each record gives: J gene, CDR3 length, V gene, CDR3 protein.

j_call: TRBJ1-5; cdr3_length: 13; v_call: TRBV28; cdr3_aa: CASTRGDGQPQHF
j_call: TRBJ2-3; cdr3_length: 16; v_call: TRBV2; cdr3_aa: CASTEGQDLAGDTQYF
j_call: TRBJ1-2; cdr3_length: 14; v_call: TRBV7-2; cdr3_aa: CASSLEITNYGYTF
j_call: TRBJ1-2; cdr3_length: 18; v_call: TRBV20-1; cdr3_aa: CSASVGAGVGTSNYGYTF
j_call: TRBJ2-7; cdr3_length: 17; v_call: TRBV23-1; cdr3_aa: CASSQSVSATPSYEQYF
j_call: TRBJ1-5; cdr3_length: 16; v_call: TRBV21-1; cdr3_aa: CASSTTSRGRNQPQHF
j_call: TRBJ2-1; cdr3_length: 16; v_call: TRBV5-1; cdr3_aa: CASSPRAGEVDNEQFF
j_call: TRBJ2-2; cdr3_length: 15; v_call: TRBV6-5; cdr3_aa: CASRTGDSNTGELFF
j_call: TRBJ1-2; cdr3_length: 14; v_call: TRBV19; cdr3_aa: CASRLTGGANGYTF
j_call: TRBJ1-2; cdr3_length: 15; v_call: TRBV28; cdr3_aa: CASSTGTGNGYGYTF
j_call: TRBJ2-3; cdr3_length: 12; v_call: TRBV11-2; cdr3_aa: CASSFEGDTQYF
j_call: TRBJ2-1; cdr3_length: 13; v_call: TRBV9; cdr3_aa: CASSVESNGEQFF
j_call: TRBJ2-3; cdr3_length: 15; v_call: TRBV18; cdr3_aa: CASSPPGQGLDTQYF
j_call: TRBJ1-5; cdr3_length: 14; v_call: TRBV6-2/TRBV6-3; cdr3_aa: CASSNRDRNQPQHF
j_call: TRBJ2-5; cdr3_length: 14; v_call: TRBV20-1; cdr3_aa: CSAREGTGIETQYF
j_call: TRBJ2-3; cdr3_length: 13; v_call: TRBV6-2/TRBV6-3; cdr3_aa: CAIKRASTDTQYF
j_call: TRBJ2-3; cdr3_length: 14; v_call: TRBV20-1; cdr3_aa: CSAIRGSSTDTQYF
j_call: TRBJ2-1; cdr3_length: 15; v_call: TRBV20-1; cdr3_aa: CSALTERRSYNEQFF
j_call: TRBJ2-1; cdr3_length: 16; v_call: TRBV28; cdr3_aa: CASSLDRGFSYNEQFF
j_call: TRBJ2-2; cdr3_length: 20; v_call: TRBV18; cdr3_aa: CASSLYETSGSGGSTGELFF
j_call: TRBJ2-3; cdr3_length: 15; v_call: TRBV2; cdr3_aa: CASSEIAGALDTQYF
j_call: TRBJ2-3; cdr3_length: 15; v_call: TRBV4-1; cdr3_aa: CASSLGGLAGDTQYF
j_call: TRBJ2-7; cdr3_length: 14; v_call: TRBV7-7; cdr3_aa: CASSLGQGAYEQYF
j_call: TRBJ1-6; cdr3_length: 17; v_call: TRBV4-1; cdr3_aa: CASSQDYRDRGRSPLHF
j_call: TRBJ2-7; cdr3_length: 16; v_call: TRBV27; cdr3_aa: CASSTPGRGPTYEQYF
j_call: TRBJ2-1; cdr3_length: 14; v_call: TRBV7-9; cdr3_aa: CASSLPGAGNEQFF
j_call: TRBJ2-3; cdr3_length: 16; v_call: TRBV5-1; cdr3_aa: CASSPPAGGPTDTQYF
j_call: TRBJ1-4; cdr3_length: 15; v_call: TRBV19; cdr3_aa: CASSIRRGTEPKLFF
j_call: TRBJ2-7; cdr3_length: 13; v_call: TRBV14; cdr3_aa: CASSPEQFHEQYF
j_call: TRBJ2-1; cdr3_length: 13; v_call: TRBV7-2; cdr3_aa: CASSLSRDNEQFF
j_call: TRBJ1-2; cdr3_length: 11; v_call: TRBV12-5; cdr3_aa: CASGLETPGTF
j_call: TRBJ2-5; cdr3_length: 16; v_call: TRBV29-1; cdr3_aa: CSVVPGLAGVQETQYF
j_call: TRBJ2-3; cdr3_length: 15; v_call: TRBV27; cdr3_aa: CASSPPRETPDTQYF
j_call: TRBJ1-1; cdr3_length: 12; v_call: TRBV29-1; cdr3_aa: CSVVKLPRDAFF
j_call: TRBJ2-3; cdr3_length: 13; v_call: TRBV7-2; cdr3_aa: CASSSIVSDTQYF
j_call: TRBJ1-2; cdr3_length: 19; v_call: TRBV2; cdr3_aa: CASSVTLSEGTGGDYGYTF
j_call: TRBJ1-2; cdr3_length: 15; v_call: TRBV27; cdr3_aa: CASSLIAGTGNGYTF
j_call: TRBJ2-1; cdr3_length: 14; v_call: TRBV12-3/TRBV12-4; cdr3_aa: CASSLTGGYNEQFF
j_call: TRBJ1-5; cdr3_length: 15; v_call: TRBV12-3/TRBV12-4; cdr3_aa: CASSYGVARNQPQHF
j_call: TRBJ2-2; cdr3_length: 14; v_call: TRBV3-1; cdr3_aa: CASSRGTSGGELFF
j_call: TRBJ2-3; cdr3_length: 15; v_call: TRBV10-3; cdr3_aa: CAISGTSGSTDTQYF
j_call: TRBJ2-5; cdr3_length: 15; v_call: TRBV9; cdr3_aa: CASSARGLSQETQYF
j_call: TRBJ2-1; cdr3_length: 17; v_call: TRBV13; cdr3_aa: CASSSRALAGGHYEQFF
j_call: TRBJ2-1; cdr3_length: 14; v_call: TRBV29-1; cdr3_aa: CSAAPGPQRNEQFF
j_call: TRBJ1-2; cdr3_length: 13; v_call: TRBV5-6; cdr3_aa: CASSLVGSNGYTF
j_call: TRBJ2-1; cdr3_length: 15; v_call: TRBV5-1; cdr3_aa: CASSPSGGGYNEQFF
j_call: TRBJ1-4; cdr3_length: 14; v_call: TRBV10-3; cdr3_aa: CAISEETGSEKLFF
j_call: TRBJ1-2; cdr3_length: 19; v_call: TRBV11-2; cdr3_aa: CASSLGRGGQGPGSYGYTF
j_call: TRBJ2-1; cdr3_length: 15; v_call: TRBV5-1; cdr3_aa: CASSLAGPVYNEQFF
j_call: TRBJ2-5; cdr3_length: 16; v_call: TRBV19; cdr3_aa: CASSIDPSGGRETQYF
j_call: TRBJ2-1; cdr3_length: 14; v_call: TRBV20-1; cdr3_aa: CSARVLAGANEQFF
j_call: TRBJ2-5; cdr3_length: 11; v_call: TRBV7-9; cdr3_aa: CASSRKETQYF